Many counts were recorded for the clone carrying this T cell receptor (beta chain). Its specificity is not known. V shed 5 bases, J shed 7 bases, and the junction held 8 bases outside the gene matches. In germline, CDR1 is SEHNR, CDR2 FQNEAQ (reference sequence). The CDR3 is made up of 14 amino acids. The data originate from a study of T cells in Graves' hyperthyroidism and ophthalmopathy. Researchers amplified the TCR beta CDR3 regions from RNA transcripts. Using the HTBI primer set, a first-round RT-PCR was run on the TCR CDR3. TCRdb recomputed calls from the multiplex PCR reads with MiXCR, one row per CDR3 protein. The data contain hundreds of thousands of distinct CDR3 sequences, over 10% of them singletons. For Graves' hyperthyroidism to be stable, ophthalmopathy could not progress within 18 months. It was uncontrolled infection, other autoimmune disease, pregnancy or lactation that excluded patients.

Study-wide results and caveats: Ophthalmopathy could be told apart from stable hyperthyroidism with a 13 V-J model. Among clonotypes expanded in thyroid above 0.001, most were also found in blood.

The chain is built from TRBV7-9 and TRBJ2-1, with 7 nucleotides matching TRBD2. Sequences were obtained from blood. This TCR came from a young woman with Graves' hyperthyroidism. The CDR3 here is CASSGGGNRNEQFF. The CDR3 nucleotides are TGTGCCAGCAGCGGGGGGGGGAACCGTAATGAGCAGTTCTTC.